These 17 T cell receptor beta chains were sequenced from one sample in a study of blood T cell repertoires in COVID-19. Produced via immunoSEQ multiplex PCR; TCRdb's table is partial and in-frame only. The table shows some 390,000 clones, with roughly 86% occurring only once. What was sequenced was peripheral blood. The receptors originated from a woman aged 55-70 years with COVID-19, enrolled during active disease.

The count of this clone is one. The rearrangement links TRBV6-1 to TRBJ1-5; 10 bases match TRBD1. V lost 4 bases, J lost 3 bases, and 15 bases stayed unmatched. Germline lookup yields CDR1 MNHNS and CDR2 SASEGT. This CDR3 contains 19 residues. CDR3 coding DNA: TGTGCCAGCAGTGCCGGGTTCCAGGACAGGGGGGTTATCAATCAGCCCCAGCATTTT. It codes for CASSAGFQDRGVINQPQHF.

The rearrangement joins TRBV12-3 or TRBV12-4 to TRBJ2-3, with TRBD2 identical over 9 bases. With V trimmed by 5 bases and J by 8 bases, 5 bases remained unmatched. The CDR3 runs to 13 residues. Here the CDR3 reads CASSTGLAVTQYF. DNA for the CDR3: TGTGCCAGCAGTACGGGACTAGCAGTTACGCAGTATTTT.

The rearrangement links TRBV19 to TRBJ1-1; D possibly corresponds to TRBD1 (5 bases). The CDR3 sequence is 14 residues long. Germline V lookup: CDR1 LNHDA, CDR2 SQIVND (reference sequence). V was trimmed by 6 bases and J by 1 base, leaving 12 bases between them. CDR3 DNA: TGTGCCAGTAGACTGGACATTCCGAACACTGAAGCTTTCTTT. Translated, it gives CASRLDIPNTEAFF.

V usage is TRBV13 and J usage is TRBJ2-7; maybe TRBD1 (8 bases). This CDR3 contains 15 residues. Germline values: CDR1 PRHDT, CDR2 FYEKMQ (reference sequence). V was shortened by 4 bases and J by 2 bases, with 15 bases between the two germline ends. CDR3 loop: CASSSSTGGAYEQYF. Written as DNA, the CDR3 is TGTGCCAGCAGCTCATCCACAGGGGGGGCCTACGAGCAGTACTTC.

The chain links TRBV5-4 to TRBJ2-5; D remains ambiguous. Trimming took 3 bases from V and 4 from J, leaving 13 bases between them. Germline V gene data show CDR1 as SGHNT and CDR2 as YYREEE (reference sequence). CDR3 length: 14 amino acids. The CDR3 nucleotides are TGTGCCAGCAGCTCGCAGGATGGGCGAGAGACCCAGTACTTC. This translates into CASSSQDGRETQYF.

CDR3 region: CASADRGHPTDTQYF. The CDR3 DNA sequence: TGTGCCAGCGCGGACAGGGGGCACCCCACAGATACGCAGTATTTT. The rearrangement joins TRBV2 to TRBJ2-3; 11 bases map to TRBD1. Germline CDR1 reads SNHLY; CDR2 reads FYNNEI. The CDR3 sequence is 15 residues long. V lost 8 bases and J lost 2; bases outside the gene matches: 6.

V usage is TRBV6-2 or TRBV6-3 and J usage is TRBJ2-1; 7 bases are shared with TRBD1. J was trimmed by 5 bases and V by 6 bases; bases with no gene match: 7. Germline V gene lookup returns CDR1 MNHEY and CDR2 SVGEGT. This CDR3 region has 14 residues. The CDR3, as DNA: TGTGCCAGCAGCCGCGACAGGGTAAACAATGAGCAGTTCTTC. As protein: CASSRDRVNNEQFF.

The rearrangement uses TRBV28 and TRBJ1-1; 7 bases agree with TRBD1. CDR3 length equals 15 residues. From germline, CDR1 is MDHEN and CDR2 SYDVKM. V lost 3 bases to trimming and J lost 5 bases; unmatched junction nucleotides: 9. This CDR3 reads CASSFSRGVGTEAFF. CDR3 in DNA: TGTGCCAGCAGTTTCTCCAGGGGGGTCGGGACTGAAGCTTTCTTT.

The V and J genes are TRBV5-1 and TRBJ1-3, with D maybe TRBD1 (6 bases). CDR3 length equals 16 residues. V lost 4 bases and J lost 2, with 16 bases in between. CDR1 and CDR2 (germline): SGHRS, YFSETQ. CDR3 loop: CASSPTTGPAGNTIYF. CDR3 sequence (DNA): TGCGCCAGCAGCCCTACTACAGGGCCGGCTGGAAACACCATATATTTT. The full variable domain, in which reference TRBV5-1 and TRBJ1-3 provide the parts outside the CDR3, is KAGVTQTPRYLIKTRGQQVTLSCSPISGHRSVSWYQQTPGQGLQFLFEYFSETQRNKGNFPGRFSGRQFSNSRSEMNVSTLELGDSALYLCASSPTTGPAGNTIYFGEGSWLTVV.

This clone turned up a few times. This chain links TRBV5-6 with TRBJ1-4; D gene uncertain. In germline, CDR1 is SGHDT, CDR2 YYEEEE. The V end lost 0 bases, the J end lost 5 bases, and 5 bases lay between the germline ends. CDR3 length: 13 residues. The CDR3 spells CASSLAANEKLFF. The DNA of the CDR3 is TGTGCCAGCAGCTTGGCAGCGAATGAAAAACTGTTTTTT.

The chain links TRBV11-1 to TRBJ2-2; 9 bases align to TRBD2. The V segment lost 0 bases and the J segment 12 bases; nucleotides outside the gene matches: 2. The CDR3 runs 13 residues. Per germline, CDR1 SGHAT and CDR2 FQDESV (reference sequence). CDR3 nucleotides: TGTGCCAGCAGCTTAGCCGGACTAGCGAAGCTGTTTTTT. Its protein is CASSLAGLAKLFF. Complete variable domain (other parts from reference TRBV11-1 and TRBJ2-2): EAEVAQSPRYKITEKSQAVAFWCDPISGHATLYWYRQILGQGPELLVQFQDESVVDDSQLPKDRFSAERLKGVDSTLKIQPAELGDSAMYLCASSLAGLAKLFFGEGSRLTVL.

V gene TRBV6-5 combines with J gene TRBJ2-7; D is perhaps TRBD1 (5 bases). Deletions cut 0 bases from V and 7 bases from J, with 16 bases between. Looked up from germline, CDR1 is MNHEY and CDR2 is SVGAGI. CDR3 length: 15 amino acids. CDR3 bases: TGTGCCAGCAGTTACTCGCGAAGGGGTCTGCAGGAGCAGTACTTC. Translation gives CASSYSRRGLQEQYF.

The genes are TRBV19 and TRBJ1-3; the D gene is possibly TRBD1 (5 bases). Germline loops: CDR1 LNHDA, CDR2 SQIVND (reference sequence). The CDR3 sequence is 16 residues long. The germline V and J ends were trimmed by 11 bases and 4 bases, with 24 bases remaining between them. Written as DNA, the CDR3 is TGTGCCGCGGCCACCAGGGCGGGGTCTCGAGGAAACACCATATATTTT. Translation gives CAAATRAGSRGNTIYF. Full variable domain (rest looked up from reference TRBV19 and TRBJ1-3): DGGITQSPKYLFRKEGQNVTLSCEQNLNHDAMYWYRQDPGQGLRLIYYSQIVNDFQKGDIAEGYSVSREKKESFPLTVTSAQKNPTAFYLCAAATRAGSRGNTIYFGEGSWLTVV.

The chain employs TRBV7-9 and TRBJ2-2; TRBD1 matches 7 bases. The CDR3 covers 15 residues. CDR1 and CDR2 from the germline V gene are SEHNR and FQNEAQ (reference sequence). V lost 4 bases and J lost 3; bases outside the gene matches: 5. The CDR3 DNA is TGTGCCAGCAGCTCGAATCAGGGGGACACCGGGGAGCTGTTTTTT. Protein product: CASSSNQGDTGELFF.

This rearrangement joins TRBV27 to TRBJ1-6, with a possible D match to TRBD1 (6 bases). Germline V lookup: CDR1 MNHEY, CDR2 SMNVEV (reference sequence). CDR3 length equals 14 residues. Trimming took 5 bases from V and 7 from J, leaving 12 bases between them. The CDR3: CASSTGLVNSPLHF. CDR3 DNA: TGTGCCAGCAGTACAGGGCTGGTAAATTCACCCCTCCACTTT.

J is TRBJ2-2 and V is TRBV7-3, with 8 bases matching TRBD1. CDR1 and CDR2 (germline): SGHTA, FQGTGA. The CDR3 extends over 14 amino acids. The trim removed 3 bases at V and 8 bases at J, leaving 5 bases unmatched. CDR3 sequence: CASSFDRGFGELFF. Written as DNA, the CDR3 is TGTGCCAGCAGCTTCGACAGGGGTTTTGGGGAGCTGTTTTTT.

V is TRBV10-3 and J is TRBJ1-6, with no clear D. This CDR3 comprises 13 residues. V was trimmed by 6 bases and J by 4 bases, leaving 7 bases between them. CDR1 is ENHRY and CDR2 is SYGVKD in the germline V gene. CDR3 region: CAISRDYNSPLHF. For the CDR3, the DNA is TGTGCCATCAGCCGGGATTATAATTCACCCCTCCACTTT.